This T cell receptor (beta chain) stems from a study of control samples from healthy donors and cancer patients. V lost 5 bases and J lost 2; bases outside the gene matches: 8. The CDR3 totals 15 residues. In germline, CDR1 is LNHDA, CDR2 SQIVND (reference sequence). Assay used: immunoSEQ multiplex PCR; TCRdb lists only in-frame clones, some missing. Seen here are under 200,000 clones, about nine tenths observed once, and the top ten hold approximately 1.5%. The chain couples TRBV19 to TRBJ1-2; 7 positions match TRBD1. The receptor was derived from a woman in her 30s in good health. What was sequenced was blood. The DNA for the CDR3 is TGTGCCAGTAGTCCACAGGGGCCGCTGAACTATGGCTACACCTTC. Amino acids: CASSPQGPLNYGYTF. The full variable domain, its missing parts supplied by reference TRBV19 and TRBJ1-2, is DGGITQSPKYLFRKEGQNVTLSCEQNLNHDAMYWYRQDPGQGLRLIYYSQIVNDFQKGDIAEGYSVSREKKESFPLTVTSAQKNPTAFYLCASSPQGPLNYGYTFGSGTRLTVV.